This T cell receptor beta chain was obtained from a study of human T cells and chemical hapten exposure. Trimming cost V 6 bases and J 6 bases, with 9 bases left between them. CDR3 length: 12 residues. From germline, CDR1 is MNHNY and CDR2 SVGAGI (reference sequence). Stated time point: patch test 3, about 24 weeks after DPC sensitization. Treatment: therapeutic diphenylcyclopropenone sensitization with weekly scalp DPC. TCRdb re-called the RACE reads through MiXCR, storing one row per CDR3 protein. The table has about 120,000 distinct CDR3 sequences, approximately 10% seen once. This specimen consisted of whole blood, obtained in connection with sensitization to the hapten diphenylcyclopropenone (DPC). The chain couples TRBV6-6 to TRBJ1-5, with D unclear. The clonotype was recovered from a woman in her fifties or sixties with alopecia areata. Some clones in this sample may be carry-over from other donors' samples. The CDR3 DNA reads TGTGCCAGCAGCCATCCTGTTCAGCCCCAGCATTTT. Translated: CASSHPVQPQHF.